This TCR beta chain was sequenced in a study of response to subunit inactivated influenza vaccine. The study, taken as a whole, reports: Every seasonal influenza vaccination brings in few new T cells, the authors suggested.

TCRdb processed the RT-PCR reads anew with MiXCR; each CDR3 protein has one entry. The table shows hundreds of thousands of distinct CDR3 sequences, with roughly 27% occurring only once. About this clonotype: Its specificity is unknown.

Trimming took 4 bases from V and 0 from J, leaving 7 bases between them. This CDR3 spans 14 amino acids. From germline, CDR1 is MNHEY and CDR2 SMNVEV (reference sequence). This sequence was found in a man in his fifties or sixties who received an inactivated influenza vaccine. The source was CD4+ T cells sorted from PBMCs, collected more than 4 days after vaccination. V gene TRBV27 combines with J gene TRBJ2-4; D tentatively reads TRBD1 or TRBD2 (5 bases each). The CDR3 sequence: CASSSRGAKNIQYF. CDR3 bases: TGTGCCAGCAGTTCGAGGGGAGCCAAAAACATTCAGTACTTC.